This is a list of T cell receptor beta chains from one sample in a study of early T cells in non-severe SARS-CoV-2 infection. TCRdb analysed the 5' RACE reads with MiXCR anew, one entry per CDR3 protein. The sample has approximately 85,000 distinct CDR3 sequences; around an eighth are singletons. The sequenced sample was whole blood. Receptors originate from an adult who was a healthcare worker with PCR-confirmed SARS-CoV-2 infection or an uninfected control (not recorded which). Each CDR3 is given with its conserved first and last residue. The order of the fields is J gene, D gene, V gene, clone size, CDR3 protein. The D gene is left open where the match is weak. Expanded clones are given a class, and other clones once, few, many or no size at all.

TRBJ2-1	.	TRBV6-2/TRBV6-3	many	CASKEGSRDEQFF
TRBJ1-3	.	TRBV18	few	CASSLEGLDGNTIYF
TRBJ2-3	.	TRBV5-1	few	CASSTGGDTQYF
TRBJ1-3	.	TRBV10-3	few	CAINRGNTIYF
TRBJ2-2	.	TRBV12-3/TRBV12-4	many	CASSFGAGELFF
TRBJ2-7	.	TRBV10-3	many	CAISDGLFWQYF
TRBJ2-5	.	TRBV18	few	CASSPQGSETQYF
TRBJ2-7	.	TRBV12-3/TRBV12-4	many	CASSLGGVRTYEQYF
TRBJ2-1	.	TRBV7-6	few	CASSFVSHEQFF
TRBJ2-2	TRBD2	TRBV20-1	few	CSAREGLAATNTGELFF
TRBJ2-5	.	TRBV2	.	CASSVKGTQYF
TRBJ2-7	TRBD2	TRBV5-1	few	CASSLYGSSGRSPYEQYF
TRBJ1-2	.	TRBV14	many	CASSQAGARGYTF
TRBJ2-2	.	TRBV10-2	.	CASSPKDSLFF
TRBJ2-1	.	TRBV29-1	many	CSVEEPGMMQFF
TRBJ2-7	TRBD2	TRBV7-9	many	CASTETGGGEKYF
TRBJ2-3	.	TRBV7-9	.	CASSFRQSTDTQYF
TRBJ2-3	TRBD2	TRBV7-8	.	CASSLAVTSGTDTQYF
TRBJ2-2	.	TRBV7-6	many	CASSRGLLNTGELFF
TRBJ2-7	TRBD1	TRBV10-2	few	CASSRTGQVYEQYF
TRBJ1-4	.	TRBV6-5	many	CASSTIRDTIEKLFF
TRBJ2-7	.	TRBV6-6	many	CASSYRDAPYEQYF
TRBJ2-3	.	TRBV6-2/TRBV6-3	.	CASSYGQGWTDTQYF
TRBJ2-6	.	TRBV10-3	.	CAISEQGANVLTF
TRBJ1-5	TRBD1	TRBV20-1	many	CSASHGTGGFGNQPQHF
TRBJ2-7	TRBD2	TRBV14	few	CASSTAGATYEQYF
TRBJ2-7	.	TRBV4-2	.	CASSQDLSVREQYF
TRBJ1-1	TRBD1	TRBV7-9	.	CASSERTGLTEAFF
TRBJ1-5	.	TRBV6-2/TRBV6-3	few	CASSYDRSGPQHF
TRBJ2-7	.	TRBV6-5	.	CASSRRRSSYEQYF
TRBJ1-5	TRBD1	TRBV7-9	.	CASSLFLGQGAGQPQHF
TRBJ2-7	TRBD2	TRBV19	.	CASSTVGGGSYGQYF
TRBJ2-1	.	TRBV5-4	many	CASSPTHNEQFF
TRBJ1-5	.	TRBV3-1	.	CASSLDTSGNQPQHF
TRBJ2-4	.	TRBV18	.	CASSQALAKNIQYF
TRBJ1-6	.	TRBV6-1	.	CASSDGLSPLHF
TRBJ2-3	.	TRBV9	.	CASSGLAAGFTDTQYF
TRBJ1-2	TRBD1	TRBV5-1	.	CASSSRTGSYGYTF
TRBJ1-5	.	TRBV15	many	CATSREGRQLGGEQPQHF
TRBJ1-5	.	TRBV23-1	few	CASSPGGDRHNQPQHF
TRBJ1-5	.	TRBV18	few	CASSPNTGPTNQPQHF
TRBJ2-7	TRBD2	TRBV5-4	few	CASSLGLADDEQYF
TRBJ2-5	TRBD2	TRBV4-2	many	CASSQGGDGRAAETQYF
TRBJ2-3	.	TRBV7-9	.	CASSPRLHTQYF
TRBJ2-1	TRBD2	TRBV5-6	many	CASSVRDYYNEQFF
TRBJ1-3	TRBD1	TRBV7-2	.	CASSVTGGRVYGNTIYF
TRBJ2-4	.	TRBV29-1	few	CSVAPSGTIAKNIQYF
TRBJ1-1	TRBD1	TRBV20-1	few	CSARDRQGQGTEAFF